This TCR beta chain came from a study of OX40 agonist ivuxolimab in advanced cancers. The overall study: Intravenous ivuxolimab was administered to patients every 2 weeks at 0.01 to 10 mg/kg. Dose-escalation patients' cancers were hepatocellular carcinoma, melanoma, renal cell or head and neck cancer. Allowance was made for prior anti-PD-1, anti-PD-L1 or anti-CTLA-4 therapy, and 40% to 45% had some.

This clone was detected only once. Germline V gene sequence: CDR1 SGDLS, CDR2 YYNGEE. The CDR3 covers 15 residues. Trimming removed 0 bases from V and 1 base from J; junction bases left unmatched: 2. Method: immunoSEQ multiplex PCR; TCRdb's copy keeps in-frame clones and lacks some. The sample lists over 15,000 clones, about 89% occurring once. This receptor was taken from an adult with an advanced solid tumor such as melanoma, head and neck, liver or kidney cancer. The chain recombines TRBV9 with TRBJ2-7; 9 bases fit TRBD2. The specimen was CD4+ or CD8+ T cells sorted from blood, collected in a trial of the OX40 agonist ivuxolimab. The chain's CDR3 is CASSVGLAGSYEQYF. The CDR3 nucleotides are TGTGCCAGCAGCGTAGGCCTAGCGGGGTCCTACGAGCAGTACTTC.